This T cell receptor (beta chain) was identified in a study of OX40 agonist ivuxolimab in advanced cancers. Libraries were prepared by immunoSEQ multiplex PCR; TCRdb keeps only in-frame clonotypes and omits some of them. The sample records 65,000 to 85,000 clones, 70% to 90% being singletons. Study findings and constraints: Researchers did not determine the expanded peripheral T cells' antigen specificity.

This CDR3 spans 17 amino acids. Looked up from germline, CDR1 is SGHKS and CDR2 is YYEKEE (reference sequence). After removal of 1 base from V and 0 bases from J, the junction contained 4 bases not matched to a gene. As regards this clone: Its antigen is still unknown.

Blood draws occurred at baseline, cycle 4 day 1, and cycle 7 day 1. This sequence originates from an adult with an advanced solid tumor such as melanoma, head and neck, liver or kidney cancer. Sequenced here: CD4+ or CD8+ T cells sorted from blood, sampled in a trial of the OX40 agonist ivuxolimab. The chain combines TRBV5-5 with TRBJ1-6, with 7 nucleotides matching TRBD1. The CDR3 sequence: CASSLMTGSSYNSPLHF. CDR3 DNA: TGTGCCAGCAGCTTGATGACAGGGAGCTCCTATAATTCACCCCTCCACTTT.